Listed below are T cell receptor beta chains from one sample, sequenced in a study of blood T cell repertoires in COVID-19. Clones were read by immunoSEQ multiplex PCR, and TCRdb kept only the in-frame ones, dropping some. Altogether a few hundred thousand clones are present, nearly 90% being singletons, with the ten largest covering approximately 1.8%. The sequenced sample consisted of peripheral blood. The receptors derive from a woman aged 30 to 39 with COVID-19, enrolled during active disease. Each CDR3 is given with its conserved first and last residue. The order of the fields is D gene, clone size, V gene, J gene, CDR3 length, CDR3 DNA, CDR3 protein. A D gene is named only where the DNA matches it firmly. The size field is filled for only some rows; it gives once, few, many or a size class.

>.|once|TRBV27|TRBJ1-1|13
TGTGCCAGCAGTTTATTCGGGGGCACTGAAGCTTTCTTT
CASSLFGGTEAFF
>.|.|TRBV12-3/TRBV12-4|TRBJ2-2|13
TGTGCCAGCAGTTTTTTCGGTGGCGGGGAGCTGTTTTTT
CASSFFGGGELFF
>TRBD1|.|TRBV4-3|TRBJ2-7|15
TGCGCCAGCAGCCTTAAAGGGACAGGGGCCTACGAGCAGTACTTC
CASSLKGTGAYEQYF
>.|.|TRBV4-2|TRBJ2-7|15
TGTGCCAGCAGCCAAGGGGCCAGGGGTGGGTACGAGCAGTACTTC
CASSQGARGGYEQYF
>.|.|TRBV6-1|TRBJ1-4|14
TGTGCCAGCAGTGAAGCTCAGCGCACTGAAAAACTGTTTTTT
CASSEAQRTEKLFF
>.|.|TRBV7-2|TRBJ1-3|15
TGTGCCAGCAGCCCCCAGCGGGGCCGTGGAAACACCATATATTTT
CASSPQRGRGNTIYF
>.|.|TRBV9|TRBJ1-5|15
TGTGCCAGCAGCCCAGACCTTGGTGGGAGCCAGCCCCAGCATTTT
CASSPDLGGSQPQHF
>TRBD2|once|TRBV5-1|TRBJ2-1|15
TGCGCCAGCAGACTCAGCGGGGGGGCAAACAAAGGGCAGTTCTTC
CASRLSGGANKGQFF
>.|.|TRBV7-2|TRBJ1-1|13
TGTGCCAGCAGCCCTGGCAGGGGCACTGAAGCTTTCTTT
CASSPGRGTEAFF
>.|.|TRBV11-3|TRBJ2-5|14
TGTGCCAGCAGCTTTCGAGGGGGTGAGAAAGCCCAGTACTTC
CASSFRGGEKAQYF
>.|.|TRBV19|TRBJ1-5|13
TGTGCCAGTAGCCCGAAGCTTCAGGTTTTCCAGCATTTT
CASSPKLQVFQHF
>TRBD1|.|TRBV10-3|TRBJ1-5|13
TGTGCCATCAGTGAGACAGGGGAACAGCCCCAGCATTTT
CAISETGEQPQHF
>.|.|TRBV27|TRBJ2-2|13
TGTGCCAGCAGTTTCGAGCGCTCCGGGGAGCTGTTTTTT
CASSFERSGELFF
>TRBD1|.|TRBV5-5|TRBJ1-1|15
TGTGCCAGCAGCTTCGGGACAGGGCTGAACACTGAAGCTTTCTTT
CASSFGTGLNTEAFF
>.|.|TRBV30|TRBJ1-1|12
TGTGCCTGGACAGGAATGAACACTGAAGCTTTCTTT
CAWTGMNTEAFF
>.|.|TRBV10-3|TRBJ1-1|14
TGTGCCATCAGTGAGGGGGGGATGAACACTGAAGCTTTCTTT
CAISEGGMNTEAFF
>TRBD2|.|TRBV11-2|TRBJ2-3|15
TGTGCCAGCTCCATCCGGGGGGGACGCACAGATACGCAGTATTTT
CASSIRGGRTDTQYF
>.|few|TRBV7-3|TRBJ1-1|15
TGTGCCAGCAGCCTCGTCGGTGGTGCGAACACTGAAGCTTTCTTT
CASSLVGGANTEAFF
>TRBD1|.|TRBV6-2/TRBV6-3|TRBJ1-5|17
TGTGCCAGCAGTTATTCCGTTGGACAGGCCGAGTATCAGCCCCAGCATTTT
CASSYSVGQAEYQPQHF
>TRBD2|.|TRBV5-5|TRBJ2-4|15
TGTGCCAGCAGATTAACACCGAGCGGGGGAGACATTCAGTACTTC
CASRLTPSGGDIQYF
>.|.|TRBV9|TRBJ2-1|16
TGTGCCAGCAGCGTAGTCGGGGACTTAGCCTACAATGAGCAGTTCTTC
CASSVVGDLAYNEQFF
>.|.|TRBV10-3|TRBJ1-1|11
TGTGCCATCAGTGATTTAACTGAAGCTTTCTTT
CAISDLTEAFF